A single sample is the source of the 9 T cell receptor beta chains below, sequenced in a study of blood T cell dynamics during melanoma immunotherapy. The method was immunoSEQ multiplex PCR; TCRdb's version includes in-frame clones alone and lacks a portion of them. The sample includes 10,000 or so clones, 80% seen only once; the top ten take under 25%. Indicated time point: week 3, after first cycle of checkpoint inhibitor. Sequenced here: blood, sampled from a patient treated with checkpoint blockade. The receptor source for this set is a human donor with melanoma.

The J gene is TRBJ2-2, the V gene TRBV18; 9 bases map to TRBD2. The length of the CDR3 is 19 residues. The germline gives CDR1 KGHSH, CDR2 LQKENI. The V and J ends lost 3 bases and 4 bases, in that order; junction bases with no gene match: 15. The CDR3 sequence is CASSPLASGTLRLTGELFF. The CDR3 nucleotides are TGTGCCAGCTCACCTCTGGCTAGCGGGACCCTACGGCTCACCGGGGAGCTGTTTTTT.

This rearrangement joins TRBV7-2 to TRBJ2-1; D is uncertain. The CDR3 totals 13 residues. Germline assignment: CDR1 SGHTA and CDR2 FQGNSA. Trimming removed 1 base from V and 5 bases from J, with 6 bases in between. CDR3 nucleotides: TGTGCCAGCAGCTTAGGGAGAAACAATGAGCAGTTCTTC. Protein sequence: CASSLGRNNEQFF.

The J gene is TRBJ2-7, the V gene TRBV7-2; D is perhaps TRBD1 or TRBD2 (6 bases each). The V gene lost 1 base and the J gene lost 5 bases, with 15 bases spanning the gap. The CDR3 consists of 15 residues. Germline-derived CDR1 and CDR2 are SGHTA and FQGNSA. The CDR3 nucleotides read TGTGCCAGCAGCTTAGTAGGGGGGATCTCGGACGAGCAGTACTTC. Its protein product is CASSLVGGISDEQYF.

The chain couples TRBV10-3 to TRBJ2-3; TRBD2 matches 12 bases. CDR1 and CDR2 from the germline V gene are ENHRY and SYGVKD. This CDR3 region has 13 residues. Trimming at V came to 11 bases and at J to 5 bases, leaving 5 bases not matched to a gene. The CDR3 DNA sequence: TGTGCCGTCGGGACTAGCGGGCTAGATACGCAGTATTTT. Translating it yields CAVGTSGLDTQYF.

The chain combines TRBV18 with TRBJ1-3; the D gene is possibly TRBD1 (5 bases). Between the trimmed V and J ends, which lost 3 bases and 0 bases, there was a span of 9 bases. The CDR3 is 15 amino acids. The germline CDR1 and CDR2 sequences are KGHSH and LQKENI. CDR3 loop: CASSPKTDSGNTIYF. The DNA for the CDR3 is TGTGCCAGCTCACCGAAGACAGACTCTGGAAACACCATATATTTT.

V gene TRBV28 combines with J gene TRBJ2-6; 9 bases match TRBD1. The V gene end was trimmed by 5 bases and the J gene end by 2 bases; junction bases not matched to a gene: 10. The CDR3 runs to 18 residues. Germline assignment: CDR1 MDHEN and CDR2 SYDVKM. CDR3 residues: CASSAPMGQGAGANVLTF. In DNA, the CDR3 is TGTGCCAGCAGTGCCCCCATGGGACAGGGTGCTGGGGCCAACGTCCTGACTTTC. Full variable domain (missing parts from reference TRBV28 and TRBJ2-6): DVKVTQSSRYLVKRTGEKVFLECVQDMDHENMFWYRQDPGLGLRLIYFSYDVKMKEKGDIPEGYSVSREKKERFSLILESASTNQTSMYLCASSAPMGQGAGANVLTFGAGSRLTVL.

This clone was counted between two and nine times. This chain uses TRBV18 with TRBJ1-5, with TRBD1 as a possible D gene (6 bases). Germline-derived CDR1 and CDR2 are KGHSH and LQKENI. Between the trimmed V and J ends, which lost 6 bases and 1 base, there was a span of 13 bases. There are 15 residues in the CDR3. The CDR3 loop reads CASSWDTQSNQPQHF. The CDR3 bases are TGTGCCAGCTCTTGGGACACTCAGAGCAATCAGCCCCAGCATTTT.

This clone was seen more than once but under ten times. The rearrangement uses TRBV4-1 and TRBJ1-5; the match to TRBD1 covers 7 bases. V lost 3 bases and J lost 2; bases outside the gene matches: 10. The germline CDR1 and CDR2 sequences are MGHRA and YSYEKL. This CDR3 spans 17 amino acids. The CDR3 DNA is TGCGCCAGCAGCCATCCCCGAACCGGGACAGGCAATCAGCCCCAGCATTTT. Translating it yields CASSHPRTGTGNQPQHF.

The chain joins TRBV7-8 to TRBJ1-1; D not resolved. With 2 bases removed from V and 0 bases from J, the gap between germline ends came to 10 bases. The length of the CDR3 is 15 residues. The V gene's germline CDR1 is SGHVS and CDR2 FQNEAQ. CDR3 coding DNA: TGTGCCAGCAGCTTAATGGGCTTACTGAACACTGAAGCTTTCTTT. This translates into CASSLMGLLNTEAFF.